This TCR beta chain comes out of a study of tumor-infiltrating lymphocytes in primary liver carcinoma. Study at large: Men as well as women, aged 30 to 69 years, made up the patients. Sample yields, roughly 3.65 to 7.13 million productive TCRbeta reads, were similar across the tissue types.

CDR3 length: 14 residues. Germline CDR1 and CDR2: SQVTM and ANQGSEA. The V gene lost 6 bases and the J gene lost 5 bases, with 20 bases spanning the gap. TCR beta cDNA came from around 500 ng total RNA, primed with a constant-region primer. Employing slightly modified ARM-PCR, three nested multiplex PCR rounds were run, and these gave rise to the TCR beta libraries. The study ran its first two PCR rounds for roughly 10 cycles each, using TRBV1-TRBV30 forward primers and a C-beta reverse primer. TCRdb called the multiplex PCR reads again in MiXCR, with one record for every CDR3 protein. The sample contains about 120,000 distinct CDR3 sequences, roughly 75% of which appear only once. Co-extracting RNA and DNA was done with roughly 17-32 mg of unsorted bulk tissue as input. Judged by abundance, this clonotype is medium-sized.

The receptor comes from an older woman with primary liver carcinoma and hepatitis B virus infection. Sequenced sample: tumor-adjacent normal liver tissue. V is TRBV29-1 and J is TRBJ2-7; the D gene is possibly TRBD1 (5 bases). CDR3 bases: TGCAGCGTGACAGAAGAAACCACCTACGACGAGCAGTACTTC. This codes for CSVTEETTYDEQYF.